This T cell receptor (beta chain) was documented in a study of T cells in Graves' hyperthyroidism and ophthalmopathy. TCR beta CDR3 sequences were amplified from RNA transcripts. Initially, a first-round RT-PCR of the TCR CDR3 employed the HTBI primer set. TCRdb redid the calling of the multiplex PCR reads with MiXCR, one entry per CDR3 protein. The top ten hold around 3.5% of the sample, which has about 600,000 distinct CDR3 sequences, more than 15% seen once. The sample holds a few counts of this clonotype. Its antigen remains unidentified. Regarding the study as a whole: Blood shared most expanded thyroid clonotypes above 0.001. In validation, the model predicted ophthalmopathy. These predictions came a median roughly 6 months before onset.

CDR3 length: 12 amino acids. The V gene lost 2 bases and the J gene lost 12 bases, with 16 bases spanning the gap. Germline CDR1 is GTSNPN and CDR2 is SVGIG (reference sequence). The sequencing sample was made of blood. The chain uses TRBV30 and TRBJ1-1, with D possibly matching TRBD1 (5 bases). The clonotype was recovered from a middle-aged woman with Graves' ophthalmopathy. This CDR3 is CAWSQPGGSTFF. CDR3 DNA sequence: TGTGCCTGGAGTCAACCGGGGGGATCGACTTTCTTT. Together with reference TRBV30 and TRBJ1-1, the CDR3 gives the full variable domain: SQTIHQWPATLVQPVGSPLSLECTVEGTSNPNLYWYRQAAGRGLQLLFYSVGIGQISSEVPQNLSASRPQDRQFILSSKKLLLSDSGFYLCAWSQPGGSTFFGQGTRLTVV.